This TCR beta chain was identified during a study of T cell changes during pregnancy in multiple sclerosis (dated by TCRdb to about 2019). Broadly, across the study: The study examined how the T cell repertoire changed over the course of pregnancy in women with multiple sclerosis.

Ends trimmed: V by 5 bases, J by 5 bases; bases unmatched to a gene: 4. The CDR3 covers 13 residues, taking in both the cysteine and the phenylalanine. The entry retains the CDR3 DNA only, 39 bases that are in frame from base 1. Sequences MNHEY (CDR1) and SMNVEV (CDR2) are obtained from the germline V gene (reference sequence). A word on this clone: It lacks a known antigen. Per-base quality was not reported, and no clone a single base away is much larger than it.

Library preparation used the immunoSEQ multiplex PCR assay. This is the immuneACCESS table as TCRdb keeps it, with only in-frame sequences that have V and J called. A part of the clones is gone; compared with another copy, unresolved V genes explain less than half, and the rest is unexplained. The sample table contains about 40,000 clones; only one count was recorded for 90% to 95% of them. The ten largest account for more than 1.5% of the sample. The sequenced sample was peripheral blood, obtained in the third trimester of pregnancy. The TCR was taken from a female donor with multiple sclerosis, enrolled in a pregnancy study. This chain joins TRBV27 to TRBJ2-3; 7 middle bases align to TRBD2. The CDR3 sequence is CASSHRGVDTQYF. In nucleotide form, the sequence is TGTGCCAGCAGTCACCGGGGGGTAGATACGCAGTATTTT.